The source of this T cell receptor (beta chain) is a study of blood T cells in healthy people across ages. Points from the study as a whole: Older age went with lower TCR beta diversity per million T cells, in a roughly linear way. In the absence of known donor CMV status, changes in expanded clonotypes were possibly confounded.

Of note for this clonotype: Its antigen remains unidentified.

The CDR3 covers 16 residues. Between the trimmed V and J ends, which lost 4 bases and 4 bases, there was a span of 19 bases. Germline lookup yields CDR1 SGHRS and CDR2 YFSETQ. A minimum of 5.5 micrograms of total RNA was extracted per sample. Using a J-beta primer mix together with a sample-barcoded 5' primer, a second PCR was run for roughly 7 to 11 cycles. Via MiXCR, TCRdb re-called the 5' RACE reads, giving one row per CDR3 protein. The sample yields about 670,000 distinct CDR3 sequences, 40% to 45% seen once. The sequenced sample consisted of blood. This sequence joins TRBV5-1 and TRBJ2-3; weak D call: TRBD2 (7 bases). This sequence was found in a man aged 80 or over in good health. The CDR3 region has the DNA TGCGCCAGCAGCCCGGGGGCGGGAGTGGTCTCAGATACGCAGTATTTT. Its translation is CASSPGAGVVSDTQYF.